Detailed here is one T cell receptor (beta chain). Its specificity is not known. Primers included in the PCR were 60 Vbeta and 13 Jbeta primers. Produced via immunoSEQ multiplex PCR; TCRdb's table is partial and in-frame only. Its table lists approximately 52,000 clones. Germline CDR1 and CDR2: LNHDA and SQIVND (reference sequence). V was cut by 0 bases and J by 7 bases, with 13 bases left in between. The CDR3 runs to 15 residues. The sample originates from a study of cytomegalovirus exposure and HLA in healthy donors. Background on the study: Early released data comprised approximately 85 million unique TCRs from HLA-typed donors. Study outcomes and limitations: It was taken for granted in presence/absence analyses that sequencing depth across donors was roughly uniform.

This TCR came from a man aged 50 or older in good health and CMV-seropositive. Sample: PBMCs. The chain couples TRBV19 to TRBJ1-5; TRBD1 might be the D (6 bases). The CDR3 loop is CASSIENRVGQPQHF. The CDR3, as DNA: TGTGCCAGTAGTATAGAAAACAGGGTTGGCCAGCCCCAGCATTTT.